This T cell receptor beta chain emerged from a study of CD8 T cells in ankylosing spondylitis. Study outcomes and limitations: Disease-linked clones were reportedly significantly enriched in matched ankylosing spondylitis synovial fluid. The disease-linked clones had a CD8+ phenotype and low blood frequencies.

As regards this clonotype: The antigen is not known. Relative to the germline gene, one junction end is altered; a read error may explain this.

CDR3 length: 17 amino acids. The germline V gene has CDR1 LGHDT and CDR2 YNNKEL (reference sequence). A single record per CDR3 protein comes from TCRdb applying MiXCR to the 5' RACE reads. In the table there are around 250,000 distinct CDR3 sequences, roughly 10% of which are singletons. This chain connects TRBV3-1 to TRBJ2-3; 12 bases agree with TRBD2. This TCR was recovered from a male donor with ankylosing spondylitis or in good health (not recorded which). The sample consisted of blood, either unsorted or a sorted T cell fraction (not recorded which). CDR3 in amino acids: CASCQDLAGGTTDTQYF. The CDR3 nucleotides are TGTGCCAGCTGCCAAGATCTAGCGGGAGGGACCACAGATACGCAGTATTTT.